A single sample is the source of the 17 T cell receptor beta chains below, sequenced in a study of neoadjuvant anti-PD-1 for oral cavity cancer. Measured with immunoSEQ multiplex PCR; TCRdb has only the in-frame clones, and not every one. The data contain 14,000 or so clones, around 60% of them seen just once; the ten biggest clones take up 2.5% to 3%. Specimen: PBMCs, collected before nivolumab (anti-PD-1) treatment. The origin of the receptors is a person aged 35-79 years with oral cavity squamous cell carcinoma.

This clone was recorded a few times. The CDR3: CASSSTGGSYEQYF. DNA for the CDR3: TGTGCCAGCAGCTCAACAGGGGGGTCCTACGAGCAGTACTTC. This rearrangement joins TRBV5-6 to TRBJ2-7, with TRBD1 matching 8 bases. With V trimmed by 3 bases and J by 1 base, 3 bases remained unmatched. Germline-derived CDR1 and CDR2 are SGHDT and YYEEEE. This CDR3 region has 14 residues.

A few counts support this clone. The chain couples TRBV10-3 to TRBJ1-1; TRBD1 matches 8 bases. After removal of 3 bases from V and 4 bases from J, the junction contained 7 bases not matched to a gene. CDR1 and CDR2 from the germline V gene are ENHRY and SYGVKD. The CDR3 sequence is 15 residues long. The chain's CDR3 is CAISDSNQGATEAFF. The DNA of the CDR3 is TGTGCCATCAGTGATTCAAACCAGGGGGCCACTGAAGCTTTCTTT.

The CDR3 spells CASSLAGDNSYEQYF. CDR3 DNA sequence: TGCGCCAGCAGCTTGGCCGGGGACAACTCTTACGAGCAGTACTTC. V gene TRBV5-1 combines with J gene TRBJ2-7; the D gene is possibly TRBD1 (6 bases). Trimming removed 0 bases at V and 4 bases at J, with 14 bases between. This CDR3 has 15 amino acids. Germline V gene data show CDR1 as SGHRS and CDR2 as YFSETQ.

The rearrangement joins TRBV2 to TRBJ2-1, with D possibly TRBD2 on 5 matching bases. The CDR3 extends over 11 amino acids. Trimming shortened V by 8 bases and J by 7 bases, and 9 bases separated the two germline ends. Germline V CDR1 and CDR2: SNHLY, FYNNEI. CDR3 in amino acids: CASGPGNEQFF. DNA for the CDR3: TGTGCCAGCGGTCCGGGGAATGAGCAGTTCTTC.

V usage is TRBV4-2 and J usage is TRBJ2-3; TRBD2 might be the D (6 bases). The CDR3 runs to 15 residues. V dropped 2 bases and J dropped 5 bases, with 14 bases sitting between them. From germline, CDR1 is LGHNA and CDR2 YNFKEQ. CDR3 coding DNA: TGTGCCAGCAGCCAACAACCGGGACTCGGAGATACGCAGTATTTT. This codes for CASSQQPGLGDTQYF.

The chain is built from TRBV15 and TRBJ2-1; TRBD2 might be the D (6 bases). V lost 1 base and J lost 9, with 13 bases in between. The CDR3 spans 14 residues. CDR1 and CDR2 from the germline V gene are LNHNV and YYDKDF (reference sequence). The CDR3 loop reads CATSRGPVGGEQFF. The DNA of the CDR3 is TGTGCCACCAGCAGAGGCCCCGTGGGGGGTGAGCAGTTCTTC. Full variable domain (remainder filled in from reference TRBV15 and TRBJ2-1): DAMVIQNPRYQVTQFGKPVTLSCSQTLNHNVMYWYQQKSSQAPKLLFHYYDKDFNNEADTPDNFQSRRPNTSFCFLDIRSPGLGDTAMYLCATSRGPVGGEQFFGPGTRLTVL.

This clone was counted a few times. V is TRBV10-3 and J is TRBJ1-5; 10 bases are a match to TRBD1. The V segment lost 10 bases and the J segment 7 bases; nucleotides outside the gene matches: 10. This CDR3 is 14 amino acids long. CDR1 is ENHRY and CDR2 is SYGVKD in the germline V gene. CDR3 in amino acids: CATSRDRGGQPQHF. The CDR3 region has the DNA TGTGCCACCAGCCGGGACAGGGGAGGGCAGCCCCAGCATTTT.

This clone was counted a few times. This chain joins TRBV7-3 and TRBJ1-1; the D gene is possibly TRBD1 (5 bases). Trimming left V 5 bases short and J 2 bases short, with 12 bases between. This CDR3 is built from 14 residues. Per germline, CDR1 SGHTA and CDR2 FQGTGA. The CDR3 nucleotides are TGTGCCAGCAGCCCGGCGGGGGGAAACACTGAAGCTTTCTTT. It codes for CASSPAGGNTEAFF.

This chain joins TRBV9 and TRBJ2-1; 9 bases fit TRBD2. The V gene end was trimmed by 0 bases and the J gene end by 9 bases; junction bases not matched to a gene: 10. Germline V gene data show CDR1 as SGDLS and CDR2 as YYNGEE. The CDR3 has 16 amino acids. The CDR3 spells CASSVVAGGIRGEQFF. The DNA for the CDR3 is TGTGCCAGCAGCGTAGTCGCGGGAGGGATAAGGGGTGAGCAGTTCTTC.

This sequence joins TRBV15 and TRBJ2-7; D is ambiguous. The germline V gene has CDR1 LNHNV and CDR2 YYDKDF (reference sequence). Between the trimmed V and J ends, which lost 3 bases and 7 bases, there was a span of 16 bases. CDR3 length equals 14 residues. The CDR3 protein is CATSSRGGPEEQYF. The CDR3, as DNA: TGTGCCACCAGCAGCCGAGGTGGGCCTGAAGAGCAGTACTTC.

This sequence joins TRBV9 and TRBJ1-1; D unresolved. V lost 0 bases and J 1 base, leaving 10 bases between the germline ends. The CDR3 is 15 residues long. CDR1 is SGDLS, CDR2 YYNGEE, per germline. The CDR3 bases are TGTGCCAGCAGCGTAGAACTAGGAGAGAACACTGAAGCTTTCTTT. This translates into CASSVELGENTEAFF.

CDR3 amino acids: CASSYRGLVTEAFF. The CDR3 bases are TGTGCCAGCAGTTATAGGGGGCTGGTCACTGAAGCTTTCTTT. The chain is built from TRBV6-5 and TRBJ1-1, with 7 positions matching TRBD1. V lost 3 bases and J lost 4; bases outside the gene matches: 5. Germline V lookup: CDR1 MNHEY, CDR2 SVGAGI. The CDR3 covers 14 residues.

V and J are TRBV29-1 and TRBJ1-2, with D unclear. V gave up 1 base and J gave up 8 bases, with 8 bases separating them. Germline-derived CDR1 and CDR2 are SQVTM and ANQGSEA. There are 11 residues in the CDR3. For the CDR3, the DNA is TGCAGCGTTGAAGGGGCAGACGGCTACACCTTC. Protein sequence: CSVEGADGYTF.

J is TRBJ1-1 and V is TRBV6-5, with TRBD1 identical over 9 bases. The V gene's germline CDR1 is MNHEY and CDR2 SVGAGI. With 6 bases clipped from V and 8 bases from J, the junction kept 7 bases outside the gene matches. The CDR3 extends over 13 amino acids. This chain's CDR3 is CASRKTGGKEAFF. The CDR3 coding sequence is TGTGCCAGCAGGAAAACAGGGGGCAAAGAAGCTTTCTTT.

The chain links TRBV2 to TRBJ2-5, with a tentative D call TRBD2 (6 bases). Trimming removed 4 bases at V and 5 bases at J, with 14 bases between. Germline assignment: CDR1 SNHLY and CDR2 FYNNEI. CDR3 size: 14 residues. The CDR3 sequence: CASSVGTLRETQYF. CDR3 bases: TGTGCCAGCAGTGTCGGGACTCTTCGGGAGACCCAGTACTTC.

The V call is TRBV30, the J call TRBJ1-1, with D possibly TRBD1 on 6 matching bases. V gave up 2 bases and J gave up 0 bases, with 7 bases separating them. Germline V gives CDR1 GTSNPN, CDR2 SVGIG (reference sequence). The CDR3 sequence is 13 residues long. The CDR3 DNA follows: TGTGCCTGGAGTCGGACAGTGAACACTGAAGCTTTCTTT. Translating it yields CAWSRTVNTEAFF.

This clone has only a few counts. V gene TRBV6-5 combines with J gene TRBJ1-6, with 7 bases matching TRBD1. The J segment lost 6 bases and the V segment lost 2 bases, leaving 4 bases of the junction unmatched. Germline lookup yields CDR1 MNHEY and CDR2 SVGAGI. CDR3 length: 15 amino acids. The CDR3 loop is CASSYNRGLNSPLHF. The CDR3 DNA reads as TGTGCCAGCAGTTACAACAGGGGCCTTAATTCACCCCTCCACTTT.